These 15 T cell receptor beta chains were sequenced from one sample in a study of PD-1 blockade in classical Hodgkin lymphoma. Each patient relapsed following autologous stem cell transplantation, and prior brentuximab vedotin exposure differed. Magnetic negative selection purified CD4+ T cells from thawed PBMCs. The repertoire was sequenced with immunoSEQ multiplex PCR; TCRdb's copy has only in-frame clones and lacks some. The sample lists nearly 25,000 clones, around 84% occurring once. The material was CD4+ T cells from blood, obtained at baseline. These receptor sequences come from a human donor with classical Hodgkin lymphoma.

This sequence joins TRBV11-1 and TRBJ2-1; D perhaps matches TRBD1 (6 bases). The CDR3 is made up of 12 amino acids. Germline V gene sequence: CDR1 SGHAT, CDR2 FQDESV (reference sequence). The V end lost 1 base, the J end lost 8 bases, and 6 bases lay between the germline ends. As DNA, the CDR3 is TGTGCCAGCAGCTTAGACAGGGATGAGCAGTTCTTC. The encoded protein is CASSLDRDEQFF.

The chain has TRBV2 and TRBJ2-4; the match to TRBD1 covers 7 bases. The CDR3 runs 14 residues. Germline V gives CDR1 SNHLY, CDR2 FYNNEI. V lost 6 bases, J lost 2 bases, and 4 bases stayed unmatched. CDR3 amino acids: CASRWDSTKNIQYF. The CDR3, as DNA: TGTGCCAGCAGGTGGGACAGCACCAAAAACATTCAGTACTTC.

This chain joins TRBV7-9 and TRBJ1-5; D is unclear. The V gene's germline CDR1 is SEHNR and CDR2 FQNEAQ (reference sequence). With 1 base removed from V and 5 bases from J, the gap between germline ends came to 6 bases. The CDR3 totals 13 residues. The CDR3 sequence: CASSLVADQPQHF. The CDR3 region has the DNA TGTGCCAGCAGCTTAGTTGCGGATCAGCCCCAGCATTTT.

The genes are TRBV19 and TRBJ1-4; TRBD1 agrees at 9 bases. Looked up from germline, CDR1 is LNHDA and CDR2 is SQIVND (reference sequence). The CDR3 runs to 16 residues. With 8 bases clipped from V and 2 bases from J, the junction kept 9 bases outside the gene matches. This CDR3 reads CASSQGAFRTNEKLFF. The CDR3 DNA sequence: TGTGCCAGTTCACAGGGGGCTTTTAGGACTAATGAAAAACTGTTTTTT.

This clone came up a few times. V and J are TRBV2 and TRBJ2-7; weak D call: TRBD2 (5 bases). The CDR3 extends over 16 amino acids. V shed 7 bases and J shed 4 bases, with 23 bases lying between them. CDR1 and CDR2 (germline): SNHLY, FYNNEI. CDR3 nucleotide sequence: TGTGCCAGCACCGGCCCGGGGAAGCATAACGCGTACGAGCAGTACTTC. It specifies CASTGPGKHNAYEQYF.

The chain is built from TRBV5-8 and TRBJ1-2, with 7 bases aligning to TRBD1. The CDR3 is made up of 15 amino acids. Unmatched junction bases numbered 6, after V lost 0 bases and J lost 4 bases. Germline CDR1 reads SGHTS; CDR2 reads YDEGEE. CDR3 nucleotide sequence: TGTGCCAGCAGCTTGGTAGGAGGGGGCGGCTATGGCTACACCTTC. It codes for CASSLVGGGGYGYTF.

The chain has TRBV5-1 and TRBJ2-5; D is possibly TRBD2 (5 bases). V was clipped by 4 bases and J by 1 base, with 17 bases between them. The CDR3 is 16 residues long. Germline loops: CDR1 SGHRS, CDR2 YFSETQ. DNA for the CDR3: TGCGCCAGCAGCCACTATGCGGGTCGGCTCCAAGAGACCCAGTACTTC. As protein: CASSHYAGRLQETQYF.

This clone has a single count. The chain combines TRBV18 with TRBJ1-5; D unresolved. CDR1 is KGHSH and CDR2 is LQKENI in the germline V gene. Trimming shortened V by 1 base and J by 4 bases, and 14 bases separated the two germline ends. This CDR3 contains 16 residues. The CDR3 spells CASSPLPASANQPQHF. CDR3 bases: TGTGCCAGCTCACCACTCCCGGCGAGCGCTAATCAGCCCCAGCATTTT.

The J gene is TRBJ1-2, the V gene TRBV7-2; D gene unclear. Germline loops: CDR1 SGHTA, CDR2 FQGNSA. V lost 0 bases to trimming and J lost 14 bases, with 10 bases between them. This CDR3 has 11 amino acids. CDR3 loop: CASSLAVIPTF. The CDR3 DNA reads as TGTGCCAGCAGCTTAGCGGTAATACCGACCTTC.

The gene calls are TRBV10-3 and TRBJ1-1; 8 positions match TRBD1. Germline trimming cut 3 bases from V and 7 bases from J; bases unmatched to any gene: 7. Germline V gene sequence: CDR1 ENHRY, CDR2 SYGVKD. The CDR3 length is 14 residues. The CDR3 bases are TGTGCCATCAGTGAAAGGCAGGGGGCGGGTGAAGCTTTCTTT. It is translated as CAISERQGAGEAFF.

The rearrangement joins TRBV15 to TRBJ1-2, with unresolved D. The V and J ends lost 0 bases and 7 bases respectively, with 9 bases between them. In germline, CDR1 is LNHNV, CDR2 YYDKDF (reference sequence). This CDR3 is built from 13 residues. Here the CDR3 DNA reads TGTGCCACCAGCAGAGATTCGGGATTTGGCTACACCTTC. It codes for CATSRDSGFGYTF.

V is TRBV6-5 and J is TRBJ2-7; D is undetermined. This CDR3 is built from 14 residues. Germline V CDR1 and CDR2: MNHEY, SVGAGI. With 4 bases removed from V and 3 bases from J, the gap between germline ends came to 13 bases. The CDR3 DNA reads TGTGCCAGCAGTTCCGCCGCCTTTCTCTACGAGCAGTACTTC. It specifies CASSSAAFLYEQYF.

This chain connects TRBV5-1 to TRBJ1-2, with 7 bases matching TRBD1. The J segment lost 3 bases and the V segment lost 4 bases, leaving 3 bases of the junction unmatched. The CDR3 covers 13 residues. Germline CDR1 SGHRS, CDR2 YFSETQ. CDR3 protein: CASSAGQDYGYTF. The CDR3 nucleotides are TGCGCCAGCAGCGCAGGACAGGACTATGGCTACACCTTC. Supplemented by reference TRBV5-1 and TRBJ1-2, the full variable domain reads KAGVTQTPRYLIKTRGQQVTLSCSPISGHRSVSWYQQTPGQGLQFLFEYFSETQRNKGNFPGRFSGRQFSNSRSEMNVSTLELGDSALYLCASSAGQDYGYTFGSGTRLTVV.

The gene calls are TRBV7-2 and TRBJ1-5; 7 nucleotides agree with TRBD1. Germline loops: CDR1 SGHTA, CDR2 FQGNSA. The CDR3 spans 14 residues. The trim removed 4 bases at V and 6 bases at J, leaving 6 bases unmatched. The CDR3 DNA is TGTGCCAGCAGCTCAGGGACAGCTGGTCAGCCCCAGCATTTT. This encodes CASSSGTAGQPQHF.

The CDR3 DNA is TGTGCCAGCTCCTCCAGACTAGCGGGTTCAGGTGGTGAGCAGTTCTTC. This translates into CASSSRLAGSGGEQFF. This chain connects TRBV18 to TRBJ2-1; 10 bases agree with TRBD2. CDR1 and CDR2 (germline): KGHSH, LQKENI. The CDR3 is 16 amino acids. The V gene end was trimmed by 6 bases and the J gene end by 9 bases; junction bases not matched to a gene: 14.